The rows below give T cell receptor beta chains drawn from one sample of a study of CD4 T cells in relation to SARS-CoV-2 and coronaviruses. Sequencing was performed with immunoSEQ multiplex PCR; in TCRdb, only in-frame clones are kept and a portion is missing. Among about 21,000 clones listed, 60% to 80% were seen once. The antigens of these receptors remain unknown. Sequencing was performed on CD4+ T cells from PBMCs, cultured in vitro. The receptors come from a human donor in good health. Both conserved end residues are part of each CDR3. A D gene is named only where the DNA matches it firmly. Only part of the rows carry a size: once, few, many, or a class if the clone is expanded.

j_call | clone_size | cdr3_length | d_call | v_call | cdr3_nt | cdr3_aa
TRBJ2-1 | - | 13 | - | TRBV2 | TGTGCCAGCAGTGTAGGTCCGCCCTGGGAGCAGTTCTTC | CASSVGPPWEQFF
TRBJ1-5 | - | 13 | - | TRBV6-5 | TGTGCCAGCAGTTACTCAGGAGGGGGGCCCCAGCATTTT | CASSYSGGGPQHF
TRBJ1-5 | - | 13 | - | TRBV19 | TGTGCCAGTAGTATCATGGGGGATCAGCCCCAGCATTTT | CASSIMGDQPQHF
TRBJ1-2 | - | 15 | - | TRBV4-3 | TGCGCCAGCAGCCAAGAAGACAGCTCTAACTATGGCTACACCTTC | CASSQEDSSNYGYTF
TRBJ1-1 | - | 17 | TRBD1 | TRBV5-3 | TGTGCCAGAAGCTTGTGGGGCCAGGGGGCCATGAACACTGAAGCTTTCTTT | CARSLWGQGAMNTEAFF
TRBJ2-7 | - | 15 | - | TRBV7-2 | TGTGCCAGCAGCTTACATTCGTCGAGTTCATACGAGCAGTACTTC | CASSLHSSSSYEQYF
TRBJ1-2 | few | 17 | TRBD1 | TRBV28 | TGTGCCAGCAGTTCTGGCGGTACAGGGGGCAACGACTATGGCTACACCTTC | CASSSGGTGGNDYGYTF
TRBJ1-2 | - | 13 | TRBD1 | TRBV3-1/TRBV3-2 | TGTGCCAGCAGCCCGGATCGACAGGGTGGCTACACCTTC | CASSPDRQGGYTF
TRBJ2-6 | - | 16 | - | TRBV5-1 | TGCGCCAGCAGCTTGGATGAGAGCTCTGGGGCCAACGTCCTGACTTTC | CASSLDESSGANVLTF
TRBJ2-7 | - | 13 | TRBD1 | TRBV12-3/TRBV12-4 | TGTGCCAGCGGGGGACAGGGGTCCTACGAGCAGTACTTC | CASGGQGSYEQYF
TRBJ1-5 | - | 15 | - | TRBV7-2 | TGTGCCAGCAGCTTAAATAGTTATAGCAATCAGCCCCAGCATTTT | CASSLNSYSNQPQHF
TRBJ1-1 | - | 14 | - | TRBV2 | TGTGCCAGCCAAAGTCAGCCATCTGGCACTGAAGCTTTCTTT | CASQSQPSGTEAFF
TRBJ2-2 | - | 17 | - | TRBV3-1/TRBV3-2 | TGTGCCAGCAGCCAAGCGGCTGGGGCTTCGAACACCGGGGAGCTGTTTTTT | CASSQAAGASNTGELFF
TRBJ2-2 | - | 15 | - | TRBV10-3 | TGTGCCATCAGTGGGGGCCCAACTCACACCGGGGAGCTGTTTTTT | CAISGGPTHTGELFF
TRBJ2-3 | - | 13 | TRBD2 | TRBV6-5 | TGTGCCAGTCGGGAGGAATTCACAGATACGCAGTATTTT | CASREEFTDTQYF
TRBJ1-2 | - | 15 | - | TRBV4-1 | TGCGCCAGCAGCCAAGATCCGGGTAGATCGTATGGCTACACCTTC | CASSQDPGRSYGYTF
TRBJ2-5 | - | 13 | - | TRBV12-3/TRBV12-4 | TGTGCCAGCAGATCCGTAGTAGAAGAGACCCAGTACTTC | CASRSVVEETQYF
TRBJ1-4 | - | 15 | - | TRBV5-1 | TGCGCCAGCAGCCCCGGGGGGGCAACTAATGAAAAACTGTTTTTT | CASSPGGATNEKLFF
TRBJ2-5 | - | 17 | - | TRBV7-2 | TGTGCCAGCAGCACAAAAGTGGCACCACGCCAAAAGGAGACCCAGTACTTC | CASSTKVAPRQKETQYF
TRBJ1-3 | - | 17 | - | TRBV11-2 | TGTGCCAGCAGCTTAGATGGGGCGGCAGGCCTCGGAAACACCATATATTTT | CASSLDGAAGLGNTIYF
TRBJ2-3 | - | 15 | TRBD2 | TRBV7-3 | TGTGCCAGCAGCTCGGGCGGGAGCGGCACAGATACGCAGTATTTT | CASSSGGSGTDTQYF
TRBJ2-1 | - | 16 | TRBD2 | TRBV4-3 | TGCGCCAGCAGCCAAGATTCCCTTACTAGCGTCAATGAGCAGTTCTTC | CASSQDSLTSVNEQFF
TRBJ2-7 | - | 18 | - | TRBV14 | TGTGCCAGCAGCCAAGACGCCCTCTTAGGAAGGGACTCCTACGAGCAGTACTTC | CASSQDALLGRDSYEQYF
TRBJ2-1 | large | 16 | TRBD2 | TRBV5-1 | TGCGCCAGCAGCTTGGAAGGGACTAGCCCCTACAATGAGCAGTTCTTC | CASSLEGTSPYNEQFF
TRBJ2-7 | - | 13 | - | TRBV7-2 | TGTGCCAGCAGCCTTGGGATTAACTACGAGCAGTACTTC | CASSLGINYEQYF
TRBJ2-7 | - | 14 | TRBD1 | TRBV11-3 | TGTGCCAGCAGCGCCGGGACAGGACCCTACGAGCAGTACTTC | CASSAGTGPYEQYF
TRBJ1-1 | - | 15 | - | TRBV6-2/TRBV6-3 | TGTGCCAGCAGCCCCCTTGGCCCCTCGGACGCTGAAGCTTTCTTT | CASSPLGPSDAEAFF
TRBJ1-1 | - | 13 | TRBD1 | TRBV30 | TGTGCCTGGAGTGGACAGGGGAACACTGAAGCTTTCTTT | CAWSGQGNTEAFF
TRBJ1-3 | - | 18 | TRBD1 | TRBV9 | TGTGCCAGCAGCCCTGACCCGACAGGGGACCTCTCTGGAAACACCATATATTTT | CASSPDPTGDLSGNTIYF
TRBJ2-7 | - | 12 | - | TRBV25-1 | TGTGCCAGCAGTGACAATTCCTACGAGCAGTACTTC | CASSDNSYEQYF
TRBJ2-5 | - | 17 | TRBD2 | TRBV19 | TGTGCCAGTAGTCTCAGGACTAGCGGGAGGTCAGGGGAGACCCAGTACTTC | CASSLRTSGRSGETQYF
TRBJ1-2 | - | 13 | - | TRBV12-3/TRBV12-4 | TGTGCCAGCACCAAAGAGCTGGGGCGCGGCTACACCTTC | CASTKELGRGYTF
TRBJ1-2 | - | 11 | TRBD1 | TRBV6-5 | TGTGCCAGCAGCCGGGACAGGGAGTACACCTTC | CASSRDREYTF
TRBJ1-1 | - | 13 | TRBD1 | TRBV7-2 | TGTGCCAGCAGCCCGCAGGGGGTTACTGAAGCTTTCTTT | CASSPQGVTEAFF
TRBJ1-6 | - | 16 | - | TRBV25-1 | TGTGCCAGCAGTGAATATGGGGGTTCCTATAATTCACCCCTCCACTTT | CASSEYGGSYNSPLHF
TRBJ2-1 | - | 14 | - | TRBV19 | TGTGCCAGTAGTATAGATCGCTATCTCAATGAGCAGTTCTTC | CASSIDRYLNEQFF
TRBJ2-5 | - | 18 | TRBD2 | TRBV19 | TGTGCCAGTAGAGAAAGCCGAGGAGGGACTAGCGGCACCGGCACCCAGTACTTC | CASRESRGGTSGTGTQYF
TRBJ2-1 | - | 14 | TRBD1 | TRBV6-5 | TGTGCCAGCAGTACGGGACAGGCGTACAATGAGCAGTTCTTC | CASSTGQAYNEQFF
TRBJ2-7 | - | 14 | - | TRBV6-6 | TGTGCCACCTCAGCTAGCCGACTGGGGTACGAGCAGTACTTC | CATSASRLGYEQYF
TRBJ2-5 | - | 18 | TRBD2 | TRBV27 | TGTGCCAGCAGTGGGGGTCCGGCTAGCGGGAGTGGGCGAGAGACCCAGTACTTC | CASSGGPASGSGRETQYF
TRBJ2-3 | - | 11 | - | TRBV24-1 | TGTGCCACCAGTTTCAGTGGTACGCAGTATTTT | CATSFSGTQYF
TRBJ2-3 | - | 16 | TRBD2 | TRBV6-2/TRBV6-3 | TGTGCCAGCAGTTATGGGACTAGCGGGGGTTATGATACGCAGTATTTT | CASSYGTSGGYDTQYF
TRBJ2-1 | few | 15 | TRBD2 | TRBV5-3 | TGTGCCAGAAGCTTCGGACTAGCGGAAGGGAATGAGCAGTTCTTC | CARSFGLAEGNEQFF
TRBJ1-5 | - | 15 | - | TRBV4-3 | TGCGCCAGCAGCCAGGGCGTGGTGGGAAATCAGCCCCAGCATTTT | CASSQGVVGNQPQHF
TRBJ1-1 | - | 14 | - | TRBV19 | TGTGCCAGTAGTATAGACGGACAGAGCACTGAAGCTTTCTTT | CASSIDGQSTEAFF
TRBJ1-5 | - | 14 | TRBD1 | TRBV2 | TGTGCCAGAATATGGTCACAGGGGTTACAGCCCCAGCATTTT | CARIWSQGLQPQHF
TRBJ2-7 | - | 14 | - | TRBV25-1 | TGTGCCAGCAGTGATCCTAGGTTTACCTACGAGCAGTACTTC | CASSDPRFTYEQYF
TRBJ1-3 | - | 15 | - | TRBV28 | TGTGCCAGCAGTTCACAAGGGGCAACGGGAAACACCATATATTTT | CASSSQGATGNTIYF
TRBJ2-5 | - | 13 | TRBD2 | TRBV14 | TGTGCCAGCAGTCCCACTCGCGGGGGGGTTCTAGACTTC | CASSPTRGGVLDF
TRBJ1-1 | - | 12 | - | TRBV6-5 | TGTGCCAGTTACTGGTTAAACACTGAAGCTTTCTTT | CASYWLNTEAFF
TRBJ1-3 | few | 15 | - | TRBV5-1 | TGCGCCAGCAGCTTGGGAACACTTCTCGGAAACACCATATATTTT | CASSLGTLLGNTIYF
TRBJ1-6 | - | 17 | - | TRBV30 | TGTGCCTGGAGTGCAAGCCCTTTAAAATCCTATAATTCACCCCTCCACTTT | CAWSASPLKSYNSPLHF
TRBJ1-2 | - | 15 | - | TRBV9 | TGTGCCAGCAGCGTTTCGGACAGTAGGTTTTTTGGCTACACCTTC | CASSVSDSRFFGYTF
TRBJ2-3 | few | 15 | TRBD2 | TRBV5-6 | TGTGCCAGCAGCTTTAGCGGGGGAGTTGCAGATACGCAGTATTTT | CASSFSGGVADTQYF
TRBJ2-5 | - | 15 | - | TRBV5-1 | TGCGCCAGCAGCCTTGGCCAGGGGCCCCGGAGGACCCAGTACTTC | CASSLGQGPRRTQYF
TRBJ1-6 | - | 15 | - | TRBV19 | TGTGCCAGTAGTATATCGATTGGGGGAAATTCACCCCTCCACTTT | CASSISIGGNSPLHF
TRBJ2-1 | once | 15 | TRBD2 | TRBV6-5 | TGTGCCAGCATACCCGGGACTAGCGGATACAATGAGCAGTTCTTC | CASIPGTSGYNEQFF
TRBJ2-1 | - | 15 | - | TRBV6-2/TRBV6-3 | TGTGCCAGCAGTTACTCGGGGCAGGGTAGAGATGAGCAGTTCTTC | CASSYSGQGRDEQFF
TRBJ2-3 | - | 15 | TRBD1 | TRBV28 | TGTGCCAGCAGTTTACCGGGACAGGTCACAGATACGCAGTATTTT | CASSLPGQVTDTQYF